The T cell receptor (beta chain) described here comes from a study of monozygotic twins with inflammatory bowel disease (dated by TCRdb to between 2017 and 2020). Broadly, across the study: The full study comprised around 30 monozygotic twin pairs: nine German pairs (four IBD-concordant, five IBD-discordant) and 19 IBD-discordant Danish pairs. Disease-associated traits were sought mainly through comparisons between IBD patients and their genetically identical healthy co-twins within discordant pairs. Each individual had, on average, about 151 000 unique TCRalpha sequences and 181 000 unique TCRbeta sequences available for analysis. Summary of the overall study and its limitations: Distinction between different T cell subtypes could not be achieved in the analysis. The results gave no support for a single strong signal or clonotype linked to IBD. TCRbeta repertoire diversity, by inverse Simpson index, was decreased in IBD patients compared with their healthy co-twins. Because patients were on differing immunosuppressive treatments, the repertoires may have picked up extra background noise and inter-individual variability. No difference in repertoire similarity was observed between concordant and discordant twins, possibly owing to limited statistical power. Fewer clonotypes were shared with other individuals by IBD patients than by healthy twins, most markedly in patients showing signs of disease activity.

About this clonotype itself: Its antigen remains unidentified.

From a lookup of the germline V gene, CDR1 and CDR2 are SGHRS and YFSETQ. Measured from the cysteine to the phenylalanine, the CDR3 is 12 residues long. The DNA sequence is not available. From each donor, a roughly 2.5 ml peripheral blood sample was collected into PAXgene tubes and stored at -80 degrees C. Without any T cell sorting, total RNA was extracted from whole blood using the PAXgene blood miRNA kit on an automated QIAcube. Peripheral blood from monozygotic twin pairs who were concordant or discordant for inflammatory bowel disease underwent deep TCRalpha and TCRbeta repertoire profiling using unique molecular barcoding. For every twin pair, smoking habits were documented, and each individual was categorised as a current, former or never smoker. Library preparation was by 5' RACE. Each TCR library was prepared from 3,000 to 4,000 ng of total RNA. For each sample, cDNA synthesis was carried out in eight separate reactions using SMARTScribe reverse transcriptase. During cDNA synthesis, unique molecular identifiers containing a 6-nucleotide sample barcode were introduced by template switching. TCRalpha and TCRbeta cDNA was amplified by two nested PCRs of about 15 and 9 cycles, with bead purification after each PCR. Before amplification, cDNA was treated with uracil DNA-glycosylase and purified using the QIAquick PCR purification kit. The second PCR added Illumina TruSeq-compatible adapters along with sample-specific barcodes. Library quality and concentration were assessed using TapeStation and Qubit, and about 5 ng of each library was pooled. Pooled libraries were sequenced on an Illumina HiSeq2500 single-index Rapid Run with 2 x 100 bp reads and custom sequencing primers. In the source study's methods: MiGEC version 1.2.6 was used for UMI-based consensus assembly, which corrected PCR and sequencing errors. V(D)J alignment, clonotype assembly and CDR3 extraction were performed with MiXCR version 2.1.1. To normalise gene usage, clonotype sharing and MAIT/NKT TCR abundance, the analysis used the top 1000, 10 000 and 20 000 clonotypes per sample. Diversity was computed as the inverse Simpson index with the vegan R package after downsampling to 27 000 UMIs. Statistical testing used paired Mann-Whitney U tests on the discordant twin pairs and applied Benjamini-Hochberg correction for multiple testing. Based on TCRdb reprocessing of the reads, there is one entry per CDR3 protein sequence, and DNA is missing. These V and J calls originate from TCRdb's pipeline instead of the authors' own analysis. The table held for this sample gives 350,000 to 550,000 distinct CDR3 sequences. The ten biggest clones cover 2% to 2.5% of the sample.

The material sequenced was blood. The clonotype originates from a human donor with ulcerative colitis or Crohn's disease, or a healthy co-twin of an affected twin (not recorded which). The chain couples TRBV5-1 to TRBJ2-3. The CDR3 amino acid sequence is: CASSHLGDTQYF.